These 3 T cell receptor beta chains were sequenced from one sample in a study of blood T cell repertoires in COVID-19. Clones were read by immunoSEQ multiplex PCR, and TCRdb kept only the in-frame ones, dropping some. The data show around 380,000 clones, 81% seen once. Input material: peripheral blood. These receptor sequences come from a human donor with acute or convalescent COVID-19. The donor label of this sample is uncertain.

This clone appeared once. V is TRBV19 and J is TRBJ1-6; 7 bases match TRBD1. J gave up 5 bases and V 7 bases, and 5 bases lay outside the gene matches. Germline V gene data show CDR1 as LNHDA and CDR2 as SQIVND (reference sequence). The CDR3 contains 14 residues. CDR3 DNA sequence: TGTGCCAGTAATTACAGGGGAAATAATTCACCCCTCCACTTT. This gives the protein CASNYRGNNSPLHF.

The chain combines TRBV5-1 with TRBJ1-1, with unresolved D. Germline loops: CDR1 SGHRS, CDR2 YFSETQ. The CDR3 is 15 amino acids. Trimming pared 4 bases from V and 6 bases from J, leaving 19 bases between. CDR3: CASSPWTGNSAEAFF. CDR3 nucleotides: TGCGCCAGCAGCCCGTGGACGGGAAACAGCGCTGAAGCTTTCTTT.

The chain combines TRBV19 with TRBJ2-4, with unresolved D. The V gene's germline CDR1 is LNHDA and CDR2 SQIVND (reference sequence). This CDR3 is 14 amino acids long. V was cut by 9 bases and J by 0 bases, with 12 bases left in between. The CDR3 bases are TGTGCCAGCAAATCGACAATAGCCAAAAACATTCAGTACTTC. This gives the protein CASKSTIAKNIQYF.